This T cell receptor (beta chain) stems from a study of blood T cell repertoires in COVID-19. Study-wide context: Spain, Italy and the United States supplied samples that represented acute and convalescent COVID-19. Sample material is recorded as cDNA or gDNA derived from T cells, B-cell-depleted T cells, or PBMCs.

How the authors handled the data: Estimated nucleated cell counts came from reference gene primer amplification. Repertoires were generated with immunoSEQ multiplex PCR, while TCRdb's copy carries only in-frame clones and drops some. V and J calls and clone size are as listed in that table; D and trimming were resolved from the DNA. The sample has over 150,000 clones; roughly 80% are singletons. Material: peripheral blood. This receptor was obtained from a man in his fifties or sixties with acute or convalescent COVID-19.

In nucleotides, the CDR3 is TGTGCCAGCTCACCAGGACAGACACCTAACTATGGCTACACCTTC. It codes for CASSPGQTPNYGYTF. This sequence joins TRBV18 and TRBJ1-2, with D possibly matching TRBD1 (6 bases). The CDR3 is made up of 15 amino acids. Germline values: CDR1 KGHSH, CDR2 LQKENI. Trimming took off 2 bases at V and 0 bases at J, with 10 bases between the two ends.